Listed below are T cell receptor beta chains from one sample, sequenced in a study of blood T cell repertoires in COVID-19. The data were produced by immunoSEQ multiplex PCR, yet TCRdb's version contains in-frame clones alone and is incomplete. The table includes a few hundred thousand clones, approximately 88% detected once. Sequencing input: peripheral blood. These receptors were taken from a woman aged 25 to 39 who had recovered from COVID-19. Each CDR3 is given with its conserved first and last residue. The order of the fields is CDR3 length, J gene, D gene, clone size, V gene, CDR3 protein, CDR3 DNA. A D gene is named only where the DNA matches it firmly. Clone size is given for some rows only: seen once, a few or many times, or a class if the clone is expanded.

>17|TRBJ2-6|.|once|TRBV7-9
CASRSPGPGAGANVLTF
TGTGCCAGCAGGTCTCCTGGCCCAGGGGCTGGGGCCAACGTCCTGACTTTC
>13|TRBJ2-3|.|.|TRBV6-1
CASSEVGADTQYF
TGTGCCAGCAGTGAAGTAGGAGCTGATACGCAGTATTTT
>16|TRBJ2-5|.|.|TRBV9
CASSGGPGGGGETQYF
TGTGCCAGCAGCGGAGGACCGGGAGGGGGCGGAGAGACCCAGTACTTC
>18|TRBJ1-5|TRBD1|.|TRBV11-2
CASSLGGVGQGFNQPQHF
TGTGCCAGCAGCTTAGGCGGCGTGGGACAGGGATTCAATCAGCCCCAGCATTTT
>16|TRBJ1-1|TRBD1|.|TRBV27
CASSLSRQGANTEAFF
TGTGCCAGCAGTTTATCCAGACAGGGGGCGAACACTGAAGCTTTCTTT
>16|TRBJ1-2|TRBD1|.|TRBV3-1/TRBV3-2
CASSQDVSRGARGYTF
TGTGCCAGCAGCCAAGATGTATCCAGGGGGGCCCGTGGCTACACCTTC
>14|TRBJ1-5|.|.|TRBV6-5
CASSKTGFGQPQHF
TGTGCCAGCAGCAAAACAGGGTTTGGGCAGCCCCAGCATTTT
>16|TRBJ1-5|.|.|TRBV2
CASSDTRTALYQPQHF
TGTGCCAGCAGCGATACAAGGACAGCTCTTTATCAGCCCCAGCATTTT
>12|TRBJ2-7|.|.|TRBV14
CASSQVPGQQYF
TGTGCCAGCAGCCAAGTGCCAGGTCAGCAGTACTTC
>16|TRBJ2-6|.|.|TRBV5-1
CASSVGQTPGANVLTF
TGCGCCAGCAGCGTTGGACAGACCCCTGGGGCCAACGTCCTGACTTTC
>15|TRBJ1-1|.|.|TRBV7-8
CASSLKRGMNTEAFF
TGTGCCAGCAGCTTAAAACGGGGAATGAACACTGAAGCTTTCTTT
>13|TRBJ2-7|.|.|TRBV12-3/TRBV12-4
CASSLKGGYEQYF
TGTGCCAGCAGTTTGAAAGGCGGCTACGAGCAGTACTTC
>18|TRBJ1-6|.|many|TRBV18
CASSPQLLAAGDNSPLHF
TGTGCCAGCTCACCACAACTGCTCGCGGCAGGGGATAATTCACCCCTCCACTTT
>19|TRBJ2-2|TRBD1|.|TRBV14
CASSQTLTRTGGVAGELFF
TGTGCCAGCAGCCAAACTTTAACGCGGACAGGGGGCGTCGCCGGGGAGCTGTTTTTT
>15|TRBJ1-2|.|once|TRBV3-1/TRBV3-2
CASSFDRDRNYGYTF
TGTGCCAGCAGCTTTGACAGAGACCGTAACTATGGCTACACCTTC
>16|TRBJ1-2|TRBD1|.|TRBV27
CASSLSAGGTWYGYTF
TGTGCCAGCAGTTTATCGGCAGGGGGGACCTGGTATGGCTACACCTTC
>15|TRBJ2-7|.|.|TRBV2
CASTFSRGRPSEQYF
TGTGCCAGCACCTTCTCGCGGGGGCGCCCTTCGGAGCAGTACTTC
>13|TRBJ1-4|.|.|TRBV7-2
CASSWAFNEKLFF
TGTGCCAGCAGTTGGGCCTTTAATGAAAAACTGTTTTTT